These 24 T cell receptor beta chains were all obtained from the same sample, sequenced in a study of breast tumors, draining lymph nodes, adjacent tissues. One entry per CDR3 protein, called by TCRdb with MiXCR from the multiplex PCR reads. The sample lists about 200,000 distinct CDR3 sequences, 25% to 40% occurring once. Axillary draining lymph nodes of breast cancer patients supplied the node samples. The sequenced material came from axillary lymph node tissue. These receptors were obtained from a female donor with breast cancer. Some clones in this sample may be carry-over from other donors' samples.

Many counts were recorded for this clonotype. This chain uses TRBV6-2 or TRBV6-3 with TRBJ1-6; 7 bases are shared with TRBD1. After removal of 5 bases from V and 7 bases from J, the junction contained 8 bases not matched to a gene. Germline CDR1 reads MNHEY; CDR2 reads SVGEGT. The CDR3 runs 15 residues. This chain's CDR3 is CASSEYRGRNSPLHF. The CDR3 nucleotides are TGTGCCAGCAGTGAATACAGGGGCAGGAATTCACCCCTCCACTTT.

There are many counts of this clonotype. The V and J genes are TRBV30 and TRBJ2-3; D remains unclear. Trimming removed 2 bases from V and 4 bases from J, with 7 bases in between. This CDR3 is 12 amino acids long. CDR1 is GTSNPN, CDR2 SVGIG, per germline (reference sequence). As DNA, the CDR3 is TGTGCCTGGAGTTATGGCGCAGATACGCAGTATTTT. This codes for CAWSYGADTQYF.

The chain has TRBV18 and TRBJ2-1, with 13 bases fitting TRBD2. Germline V CDR1 and CDR2: KGHSH, LQKENI. This CDR3 is built from 17 residues. After removal of 2 bases from V and 6 bases from J, the junction contained 7 bases not matched to a gene. CDR3 in DNA: TGTGCCAGCTCACCAGGGACTAGCGGGATGAGTGTCAATGAGCAGTTCTTC. It codes for CASSPGTSGMSVNEQFF.

The sample holds many counts of this clonotype. The rearrangement links TRBV30 to TRBJ1-6; a possible D gene is TRBD1 (5 bases). Looked up from germline, CDR1 is GTSNPN and CDR2 is SVGIG (reference sequence). CDR3 length: 15 amino acids. Trimming cost V 0 bases and J 7 bases, with 13 bases left between them. The CDR3 nucleotides read TGTGCCTGGAGTGTACGAGCGGGGCGCAATTCACCCCTCCACTTT. Translated: CAWSVRAGRNSPLHF.

On this clonotype: Since a much larger clone is just one base distant, this may be a read error. This chain uses TRBV9 with TRBJ2-1; D remains unclear. The CDR3 consists of 14 residues. Germline assignment: CDR1 SGDLS and CDR2 YYNGEE. Here the CDR3 reads CASSDDTTYNEQSF. Written as DNA, the CDR3 is TGTGCCAGCAGCGACGACACTACCTACAATGAGCAGTCCTTC.

Points on this clonotype: This may arise from a read error, as a much more abundant clone is one base away. The rearrangement uses TRBV14 and TRBJ1-4; 9 bases are shared with TRBD1. The CDR3 totals 15 residues. Germline V gene sequence: CDR1 SGHDN, CDR2 FVKESK. The CDR3 nucleotides read TGTGCCAGCAGCCACCAGGACAGGGGCGGGGAAAAACTGCTTTTT. It codes for CASSHQDRGGEKLLF.

J is TRBJ1-5 and V is TRBV12-3 or TRBV12-4; D is unclear. The CDR3 covers 11 residues. Trimming removed 3 bases at V and 9 bases at J, with 6 bases between. CDR3 sequence: CASSFAGPQHF. The CDR3 coding sequence is TGTGCCAGCAGTTTCGCGGGGCCCCAGCATTTT.

The V call is TRBV20-1, the J call TRBJ2-5; D tentatively fits TRBD1 or TRBD2 (5 bases each). The CDR3 runs 14 residues. Germline V gene sequence: CDR1 DFQATT, CDR2 SNEGSKA (reference sequence). V lost 0 bases and J 8 bases, leaving 16 bases between the germline ends. This CDR3 reads CSARDQLGRDTQYF. CDR3 in DNA: TGCAGTGCTAGAGATCAACTCGGAAGGGACACCCAGTACTTC.

This clonotype was detected once. One junction end disagrees with the germline gene, perhaps due to a read error. The CDR3 nucleotides read TGTGCCAGCAGTTCTAGCGGGGGGCTCTACAATGAGCAGCTCTTC. Translated: CASSSSGGLYNEQLF. This chain joins TRBV7-2 and TRBJ2-1; 11 bases are a match to TRBD2. The germline V gene has CDR1 SGHTA and CDR2 FQGNSA. The CDR3 is made up of 15 amino acids.

This clonotype was counted many times. The chain combines TRBV9 with TRBJ2-5; 13 nucleotides agree with TRBD2. J gave up 2 bases and V 7 bases, and 8 bases lay outside the gene matches. The CDR3 has 16 residues. Germline V gene sequence: CDR1 SGDLS, CDR2 YYNGEE. The CDR3 region is CASWTSGRGGQETQYF. The CDR3 DNA is TGTGCCAGCTGGACTAGCGGGAGAGGGGGTCAAGAGACCCAGTACTTC.

In its sample, this clonotype was seen once. This chain uses TRBV5-1 with TRBJ1-1, with unresolved D. The germline gives CDR1 SGHRS, CDR2 YFSETQ. CDR3 length equals 14 residues. V was pared by 3 bases and J by 1 base, with 10 bases between. Here the CDR3 reads CASSYYPQNTEAFF. In DNA, the CDR3 is TGCGCCAGCAGCTACTATCCACAGAACACTGAAGCTTTCTTT.

In the case of this clonotype: A much larger clone lies one base from this, so it may be a read error. The CDR3 coding sequence is TGCAGTGCTGTTAGGTCCTACGAGCAGTACTTC. Translation: CSAVRSYEQYF. The chain uses TRBV20-1 and TRBJ2-7; unclear D gene. V was trimmed by 5 bases and J by 1 base, leaving 6 bases between them. Per germline, CDR1 DFQATT and CDR2 SNEGSKA (reference sequence). The CDR3 is made up of 11 amino acids.

The V gene is TRBV12-3 or TRBV12-4, the J gene TRBJ1-2, with D perhaps matching TRBD1 (6 bases). V dropped 5 bases and J dropped 4 bases, with 11 bases sitting between them. CDR3 length: 13 amino acids. The CDR3 sequence: CASSAGTRYGYTF. In DNA, the CDR3 is TGTGCCAGCAGTGCGGGGACACGCTATGGCTACACCTTC.

This clonotype has at least ten counts. The CDR3 DNA sequence: TGCAGTGCCGAGGGACTAGCGGGAAACTACGAGCAGTACTTC. Its protein is CSAEGLAGNYEQYF. This chain links TRBV20-1 with TRBJ2-7; 13 bases line up with TRBD2. The trim removed 6 bases at V and 3 bases at J, leaving 5 bases unmatched. In germline, CDR1 is DFQATT, CDR2 SNEGSKA (reference sequence). The CDR3 is made up of 14 amino acids.

There are many counts of this clonotype. This chain uses TRBV7-2 with TRBJ2-7; D remains unclear. Trimming took 3 bases from V and 5 from J, leaving 14 bases between them. In germline, CDR1 is SGHTA, CDR2 FQGNSA. CDR3 length equals 14 residues. CDR3 protein: CASSFTFGRNEQYF. The CDR3 DNA follows: TGTGCCAGCAGCTTTACCTTTGGAAGGAACGAGCAGTACTTC.

This clonotype has at least ten counts. V usage is TRBV11-2 and J usage is TRBJ2-5; D remains ambiguous. Trimming took 1 base from V and 4 from J, leaving 10 bases between them. Germline V gene lookup returns CDR1 SGHAT and CDR2 FQNNGV. The CDR3 has 14 residues. The CDR3 bases are TGTGCCAGCAGCTTAGGACTTGGGTTAGAGACCCAGTACTTC. This codes for CASSLGLGLETQYF.

The table lists this clonotype with many counts. One end of the junction varies from germline; a read error may be responsible. This chain connects TRBV12-3 or TRBV12-4 to TRBJ1-2; 7 nucleotides agree with TRBD1. This CDR3 spans 13 amino acids. This CDR3 is CASSLDSQGVHSF. The CDR3 region has the DNA TGTGCCAGCAGTTTAGATTCCCAGGGGGTGCATAGCTTC.

This clonotype came up many times. The rearrangement joins TRBV20-1 to TRBJ2-6; no reliable D call. The germline CDR1 and CDR2 sequences are DFQATT and SNEGSKA (reference sequence). Trimming pared 1 base from V and 2 bases from J, leaving 6 bases between. This CDR3 has 14 residues. The CDR3 loop reads CSARVFAGANVLTF. CDR3 sequence (DNA): TGCAGTGCTAGAGTCTTTGCTGGGGCCAACGTCCTGACTTTC.

The sample holds many counts of this clonotype. The chain employs TRBV30 and TRBJ2-7, with 9 nucleotides matching TRBD1. This CDR3 region has 12 residues. Germline trimming cut 6 bases from V and 4 bases from J; bases unmatched to any gene: 4. The germline V gene encodes CDR1 GTSNPN and CDR2 SVGIG (reference sequence). CDR3 residues: CACTGGTYEQYF. In nucleotides, the CDR3 is TGTGCCTGTACAGGGGGCACTTACGAGCAGTACTTC.

This clonotype was picked up one time. Because it lacks the conserved phenylalanine or tryptophan at the end, this CDR3 is likely a read error. The chain joins TRBV6-1 to TRBJ1-5, with 9 bases fitting TRBD1. Trimming took 4 bases from V and 2 from J; bases not matched to a gene: 0. Germline-derived CDR1 and CDR2 are MNHNS and SASEGT. The CDR3 spans 14 residues. The CDR3 loop is CASSGQGGNQPQHL. The CDR3 DNA sequence: TGTGCCAGCAGTGGACAGGGGGGCAATCAGCCCCAGCATCTT.

This clonotype has a count of ten or more. The rearrangement links TRBV4-1 to TRBJ2-2; D may match TRBD1 or TRBD2 (5 bases each). This CDR3 is built from 15 residues. Between the trimmed V and J ends, which lost 3 bases and 1 base, there was a span of 9 bases. Germline CDR1 MGHRA, CDR2 YSYEKL. CDR3: CASSHGTQNTGELFF. In DNA form, the CDR3 reads TGCGCCAGCAGCCACGGGACCCAGAACACCGGGGAGCTGTTTTTT.

This clonotype was seen at least ten times. V usage is TRBV16 and J usage is TRBJ2-7, with a tentative D call TRBD2 (6 bases). Germline CDR1 KGHSY, CDR2 FQNENV. The V gene lost 8 bases and the J gene lost 1 base, with 12 bases spanning the gap. The length of the CDR3 is 13 residues. The CDR3 is CASQEGPSYEQYF. The CDR3 coding sequence is TGTGCCAGCCAGGAGGGGCCGTCCTACGAGCAGTACTTC.

This clonotype has at least ten counts. The chain uses TRBV2 and TRBJ2-5; perhaps TRBD2 as D (6 bases). Germline lookup yields CDR1 SNHLY and CDR2 FYNNEI. With 4 bases removed from V and 8 bases from J, the gap between germline ends came to 8 bases. CDR3 length equals 11 residues. The CDR3 DNA sequence: TGTGCCAGCAGTGGGCGGGGCACCCAGTACTTC. Amino acids: CASSGRGTQYF.

The rearrangement uses TRBV20-1 and TRBJ1-6; D ambiguous. The CDR3 is 16 amino acids. Germline lookup yields CDR1 DFQATT and CDR2 SNEGSKA (reference sequence). Between the trimmed V and J ends, which lost 3 bases and 1 base, there was a span of 13 bases. The CDR3 nucleotides are TGCAGTGCTAGGGACGCAATTGGATCCTATAATTCACCCCTCCACTTT. The encoded protein is CSARDAIGSYNSPLHF.